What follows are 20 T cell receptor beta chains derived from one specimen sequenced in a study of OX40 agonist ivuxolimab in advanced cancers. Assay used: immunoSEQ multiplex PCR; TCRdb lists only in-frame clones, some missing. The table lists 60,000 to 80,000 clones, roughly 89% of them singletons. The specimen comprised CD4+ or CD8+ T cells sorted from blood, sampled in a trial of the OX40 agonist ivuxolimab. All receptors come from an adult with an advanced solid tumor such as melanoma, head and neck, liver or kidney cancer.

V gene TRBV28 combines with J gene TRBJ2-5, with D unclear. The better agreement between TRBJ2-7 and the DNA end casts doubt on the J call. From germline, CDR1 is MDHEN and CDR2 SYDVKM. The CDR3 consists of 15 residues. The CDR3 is CASSPISWRRHEQYF. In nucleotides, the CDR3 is TGTGCCAGCAGCCCCATCAGCTGGCGTCGGCACGAGCAGTACTTC.

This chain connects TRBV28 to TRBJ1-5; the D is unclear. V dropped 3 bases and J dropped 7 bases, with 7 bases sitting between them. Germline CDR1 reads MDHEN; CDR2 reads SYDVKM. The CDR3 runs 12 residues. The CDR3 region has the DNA TGTGCCAGCAGTTTGACTGTGCAGCCCCAGCATTTT. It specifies CASSLTVQPQHF.

The CDR3, as DNA: TGCGCCACCCGGGGGGGGTCAGTTGGCGAGCAGTACTTC. Translated: CATRGGSVGEQYF. The V gene is TRBV10-2, the J gene TRBJ2-7; the match to TRBD2 covers 8 bases. The length of the CDR3 is 13 residues. Germline V gene sequence: CDR1 WSHSY, CDR2 SAAADI. The V segment lost 10 bases and the J segment 6 bases; nucleotides outside the gene matches: 11.

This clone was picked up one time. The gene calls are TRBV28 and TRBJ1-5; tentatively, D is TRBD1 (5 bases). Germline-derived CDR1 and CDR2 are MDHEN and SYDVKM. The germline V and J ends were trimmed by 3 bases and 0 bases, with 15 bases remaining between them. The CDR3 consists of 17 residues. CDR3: CASSFRRGGSSNQPQHF. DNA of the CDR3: TGTGCCAGCAGTTTCAGAAGGGGAGGGTCTAGCAATCAGCCCCAGCATTTT.

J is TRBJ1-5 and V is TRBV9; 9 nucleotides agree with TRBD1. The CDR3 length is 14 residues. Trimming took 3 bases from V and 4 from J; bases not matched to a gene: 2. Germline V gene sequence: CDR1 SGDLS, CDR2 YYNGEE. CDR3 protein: CASSGQGGNQPQHF. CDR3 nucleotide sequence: TGTGCCAGCAGCGGACAGGGGGGAAATCAGCCCCAGCATTTT.

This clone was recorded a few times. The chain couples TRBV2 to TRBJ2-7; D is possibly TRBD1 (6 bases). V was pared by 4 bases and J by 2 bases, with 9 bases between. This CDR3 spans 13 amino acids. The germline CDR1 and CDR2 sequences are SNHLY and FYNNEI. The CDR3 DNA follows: TGTGCCAGCAGTGTCCCAGGGGCCTACGAGCAGTACTTC. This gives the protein CASSVPGAYEQYF.

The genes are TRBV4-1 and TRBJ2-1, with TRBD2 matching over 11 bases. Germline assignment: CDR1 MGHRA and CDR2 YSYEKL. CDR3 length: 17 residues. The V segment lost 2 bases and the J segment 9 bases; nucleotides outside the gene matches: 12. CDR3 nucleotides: TGCGCCAGCAGCCAATGGCTAGCGGGAGGCGCCAGTGGTGAGCAGTTCTTC. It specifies CASSQWLAGGASGEQFF.

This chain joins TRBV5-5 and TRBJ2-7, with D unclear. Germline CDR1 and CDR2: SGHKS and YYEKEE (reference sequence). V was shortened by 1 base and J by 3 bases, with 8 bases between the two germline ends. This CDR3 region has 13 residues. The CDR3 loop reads CASSLQQIYEQYF. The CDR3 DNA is TGTGCCAGCAGCTTGCAACAGATCTACGAGCAGTACTTC.

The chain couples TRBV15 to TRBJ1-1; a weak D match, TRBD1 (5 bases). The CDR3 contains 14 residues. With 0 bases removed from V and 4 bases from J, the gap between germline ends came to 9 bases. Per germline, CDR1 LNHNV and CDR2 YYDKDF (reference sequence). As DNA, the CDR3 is TGTGCCACCAGCAGAGATCTAGGGGCCACTGAAGCTTTCTTT. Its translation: CATSRDLGATEAFF.

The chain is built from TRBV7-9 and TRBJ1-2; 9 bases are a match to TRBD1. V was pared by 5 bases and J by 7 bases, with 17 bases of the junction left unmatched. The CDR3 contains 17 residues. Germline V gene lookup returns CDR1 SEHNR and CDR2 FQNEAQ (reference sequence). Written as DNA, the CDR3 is TGTGCCAGCAGCCCCATGGGGGCCACAGGGGGCTCCAGTGGCTACACCTTC. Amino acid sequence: CASSPMGATGGSSGYTF.

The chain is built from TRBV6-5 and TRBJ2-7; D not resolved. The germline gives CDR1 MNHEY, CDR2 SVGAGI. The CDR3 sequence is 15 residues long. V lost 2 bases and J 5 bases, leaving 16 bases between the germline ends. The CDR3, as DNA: TGTGCCAGCAGTTACCAACCCCTCGGAAGCAACGAGCAGTACTTC. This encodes CASSYQPLGSNEQYF.

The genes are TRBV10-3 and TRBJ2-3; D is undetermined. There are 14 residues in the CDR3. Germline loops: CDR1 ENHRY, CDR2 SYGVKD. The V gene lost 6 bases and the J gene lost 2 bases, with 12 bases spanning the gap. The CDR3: CAISRVVNTDTQYF. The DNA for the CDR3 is TGTGCCATCAGCCGGGTTGTCAACACAGATACGCAGTATTTT.

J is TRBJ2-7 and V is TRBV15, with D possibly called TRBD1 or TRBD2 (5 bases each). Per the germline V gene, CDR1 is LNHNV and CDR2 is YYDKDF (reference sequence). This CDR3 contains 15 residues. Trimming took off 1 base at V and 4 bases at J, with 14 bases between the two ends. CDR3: CATSRGKGRVYEQYF. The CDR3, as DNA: TGTGCCACCAGCAGAGGCAAGGGGCGGGTATACGAGCAGTACTTC.

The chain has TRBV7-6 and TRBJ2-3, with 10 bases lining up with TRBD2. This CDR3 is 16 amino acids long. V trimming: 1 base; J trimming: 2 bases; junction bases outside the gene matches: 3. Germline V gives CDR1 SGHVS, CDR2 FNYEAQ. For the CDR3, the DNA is TGTGCCAGCAGCTTAGAAACTAGCGGGGCCACAGATACGCAGTATTTT. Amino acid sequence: CASSLETSGATDTQYF.

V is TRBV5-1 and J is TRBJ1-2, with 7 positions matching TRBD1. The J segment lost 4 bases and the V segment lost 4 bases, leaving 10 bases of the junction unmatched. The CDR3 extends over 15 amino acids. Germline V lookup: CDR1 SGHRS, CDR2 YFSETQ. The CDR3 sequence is CASSPSGTDSYGYTF. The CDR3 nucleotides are TGCGCCAGCAGCCCTTCGGGGACAGACTCCTATGGCTACACCTTC.

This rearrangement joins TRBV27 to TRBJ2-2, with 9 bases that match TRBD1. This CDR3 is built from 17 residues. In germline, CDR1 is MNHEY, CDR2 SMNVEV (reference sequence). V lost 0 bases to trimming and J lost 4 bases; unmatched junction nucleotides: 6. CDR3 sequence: CASSLSMGQGLTGELFF. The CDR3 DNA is TGTGCCAGCAGTTTATCGATGGGACAGGGCCTCACCGGGGAGCTGTTTTTT.

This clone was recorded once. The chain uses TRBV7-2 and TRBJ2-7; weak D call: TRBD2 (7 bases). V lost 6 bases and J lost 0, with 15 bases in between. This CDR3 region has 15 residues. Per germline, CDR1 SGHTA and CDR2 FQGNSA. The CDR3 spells CASSRGGALSYEQYF. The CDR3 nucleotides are TGTGCCAGCAGTAGGGGGGGGGCCCTCTCCTACGAGCAGTACTTC.

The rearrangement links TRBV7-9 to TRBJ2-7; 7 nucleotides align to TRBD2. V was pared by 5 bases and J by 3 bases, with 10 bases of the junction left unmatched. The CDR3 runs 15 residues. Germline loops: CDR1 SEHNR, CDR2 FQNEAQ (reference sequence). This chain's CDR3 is CASSALATGGYEQYF. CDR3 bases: TGTGCCAGCAGCGCTCTAGCTACGGGGGGCTACGAGCAGTACTTC.

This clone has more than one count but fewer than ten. This chain's CDR3 is CASSHPSRGSYEQYF. The CDR3 DNA reads TGCGCCAGCAGCCACCCATCACGCGGAAGCTACGAGCAGTACTTC. V gene TRBV4-1 combines with J gene TRBJ2-7; no clear D gene. This CDR3 has 15 amino acids. V gave up 3 bases and J gave up 3 bases, with 15 bases separating them. The germline V gene has CDR1 MGHRA and CDR2 YSYEKL.

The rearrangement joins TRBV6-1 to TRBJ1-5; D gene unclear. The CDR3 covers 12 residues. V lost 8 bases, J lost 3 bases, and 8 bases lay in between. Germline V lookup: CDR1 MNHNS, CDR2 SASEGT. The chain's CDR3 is CASGSDNQPQHF. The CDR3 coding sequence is TGTGCCAGCGGCTCGGACAATCAGCCCCAGCATTTT.